This TCR beta chain was retrieved from a study of cytomegalovirus exposure and HLA in healthy donors. The study ran its PCR with 60 Vbeta and 13 Jbeta primers. TCRdb's copy holds only in-frame clones and misses some; the assay was immunoSEQ multiplex PCR. Of around 50,000 clones in the sample, 72% were seen once. The receptor's source is a man younger than 40 in good health and CMV-seronegative. Source material: PBMCs.

CDR3 in DNA: TGTGCCAGCAGTTGGACTAGCGGGAGTTATGAGCAGTTCTTC. Protein product: CASSWTSGSYEQFF. The chain links TRBV13 to TRBJ2-1; 13 bases align to TRBD2. The junction had 4 bases not matched to a gene; V was cut back by 6 bases and J by 8 bases. The length of the CDR3 is 14 residues. Looked up from germline, CDR1 is PRHDT and CDR2 is FYEKMQ (reference sequence). Full variable domain (outside the CDR3, taken from reference TRBV13 and TRBJ2-1): AAGVIQSPRHLIKEKRETATLKCYPIPRHDTVYWYQQGPGQDPQFLISFYEKMQSDKGSIPDRFSAQQFSDYHSELNMSSLELGDSALYFCASSWTSGSYEQFFGPGTRLTVL.